Included here is one T cell receptor beta chain sequence, with context. The target antigen is unknown. Assay: immunoSEQ multiplex PCR; the TCRdb copy retains only in-frame clones and omits some. The table records 30,000 to 40,000 clones, about 70% of them present only once. The sample is drawn from a study of cytotoxic CD8 clonotypes in ibrutinib-treated CLL. At the level of the study: Partial responses numbered some 25 and complete responses 2; after a median about six years, about 15 stayed remitted and roughly twelve progressed. Regarding the study as a whole: Increased clonality at ibrutinib response gave way to a return toward baseline at progression.

This specimen was PBMCs, taken at disease progression, from a patient treated with ibrutinib. This receptor was obtained from a human donor with chronic lymphocytic leukemia.

The CDR3 bases are TGTGCCAGCAGTGTCTACGAGCAGTACTTC. This codes for CASSVYEQYF. The chain has TRBV2 and TRBJ2-7; no clear D. The germline V gene encodes CDR1 SNHLY and CDR2 FYNNEI. V shed 4 bases and J shed 3 bases, with 1 base lying between them. The CDR3 spans 10 residues.